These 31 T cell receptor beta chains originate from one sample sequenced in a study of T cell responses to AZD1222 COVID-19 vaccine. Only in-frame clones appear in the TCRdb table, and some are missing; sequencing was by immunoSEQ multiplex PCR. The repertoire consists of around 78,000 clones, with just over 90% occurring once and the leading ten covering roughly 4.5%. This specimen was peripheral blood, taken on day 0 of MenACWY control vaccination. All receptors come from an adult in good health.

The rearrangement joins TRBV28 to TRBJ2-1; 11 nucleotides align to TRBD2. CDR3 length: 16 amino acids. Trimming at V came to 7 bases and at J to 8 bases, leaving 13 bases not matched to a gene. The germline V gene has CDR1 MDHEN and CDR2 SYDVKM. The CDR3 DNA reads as TGTGCCAGCACGCCTACGGGACTAGCGGCTAGGGATGAGCAGTTCTTC. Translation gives CASTPTGLAARDEQFF. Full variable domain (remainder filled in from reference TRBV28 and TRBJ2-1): DVKVTQSSRYLVKRTGEKVFLECVQDMDHENMFWYRQDPGLGLRLIYFSYDVKMKEKGDIPEGYSVSREKKERFSLILESASTNQTSMYLCASTPTGLAARDEQFFGPGTRLTVL.

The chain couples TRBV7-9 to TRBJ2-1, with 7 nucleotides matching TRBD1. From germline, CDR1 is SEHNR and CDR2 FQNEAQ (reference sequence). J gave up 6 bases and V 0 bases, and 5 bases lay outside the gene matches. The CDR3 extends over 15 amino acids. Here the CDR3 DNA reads TGTGCCAGCAGCTTAGCGACAGGGTTGGGCAATGAGCAGTTCTTC. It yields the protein CASSLATGLGNEQFF.

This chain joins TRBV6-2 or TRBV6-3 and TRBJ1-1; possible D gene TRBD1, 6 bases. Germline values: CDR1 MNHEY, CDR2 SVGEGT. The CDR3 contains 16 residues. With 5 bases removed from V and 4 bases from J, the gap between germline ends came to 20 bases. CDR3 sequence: CASSDLGRGVVTEAFF. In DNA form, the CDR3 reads TGTGCCAGCAGTGACCTGGGCAGGGGTGTGGTCACTGAAGCTTTCTTT.

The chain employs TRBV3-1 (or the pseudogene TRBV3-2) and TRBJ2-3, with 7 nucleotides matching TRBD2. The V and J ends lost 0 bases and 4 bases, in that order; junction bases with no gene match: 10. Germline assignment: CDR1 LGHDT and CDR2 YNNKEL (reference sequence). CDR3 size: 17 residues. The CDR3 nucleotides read TGTGCCAGCAGCCAAGAGGCTAGCGGAAAGGGGTCAGATACGCAGTATTTT. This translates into CASSQEASGKGSDTQYF.

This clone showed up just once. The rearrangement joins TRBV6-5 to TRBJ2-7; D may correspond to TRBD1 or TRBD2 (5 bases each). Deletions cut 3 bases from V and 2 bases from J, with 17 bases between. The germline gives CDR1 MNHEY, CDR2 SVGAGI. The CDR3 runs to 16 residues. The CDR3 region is CASSYSPGTETYEQYF. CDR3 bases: TGTGCCAGCAGTTATTCCCCCGGGACCGAAACCTACGAGCAGTACTTC.

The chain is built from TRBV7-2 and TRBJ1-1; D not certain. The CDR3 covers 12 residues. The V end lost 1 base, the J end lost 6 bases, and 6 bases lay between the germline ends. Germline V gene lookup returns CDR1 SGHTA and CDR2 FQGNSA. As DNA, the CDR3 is TGTGCCAGCAGCTTAGTAACCTCTGAAGCTTTCTTT. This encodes CASSLVTSEAFF.

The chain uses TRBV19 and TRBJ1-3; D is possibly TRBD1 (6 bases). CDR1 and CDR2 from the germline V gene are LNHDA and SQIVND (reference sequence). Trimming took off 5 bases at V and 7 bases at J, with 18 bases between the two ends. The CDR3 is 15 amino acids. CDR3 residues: CASSARGGRGNTIYF. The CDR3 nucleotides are TGTGCCAGTAGTGCCCGCGGGGGCCGGGGCAACACCATATATTTT.

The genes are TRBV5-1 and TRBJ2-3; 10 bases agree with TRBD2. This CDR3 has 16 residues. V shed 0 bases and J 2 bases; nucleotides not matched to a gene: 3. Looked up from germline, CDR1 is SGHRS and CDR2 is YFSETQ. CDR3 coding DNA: TGCGCCAGCAGCTTGGGACTAGCGGGCTTCACAGATACGCAGTATTTT. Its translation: CASSLGLAGFTDTQYF.

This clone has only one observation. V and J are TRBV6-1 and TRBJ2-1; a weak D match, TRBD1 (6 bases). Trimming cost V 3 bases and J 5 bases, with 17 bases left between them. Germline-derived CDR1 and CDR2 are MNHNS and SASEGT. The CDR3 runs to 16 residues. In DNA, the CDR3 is TGTGCCAGCAGTGACTTCCTAATCGAGGGGGACAATGAGCAGTTCTTC. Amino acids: CASSDFLIEGDNEQFF.

Here the CDR3 reads CSVADAGRLVQYF. CDR3 DNA sequence: TGCAGCGTTGCCGATGCAGGGAGGTTGGTGCAGTACTTC. The chain combines TRBV29-1 with TRBJ2-7; D may be TRBD2 (6 bases). CDR1 and CDR2 (germline): SQVTM, ANQGSEA. V lost 4 bases and J 9 bases, leaving 19 bases between the germline ends. This CDR3 is 13 amino acids long.

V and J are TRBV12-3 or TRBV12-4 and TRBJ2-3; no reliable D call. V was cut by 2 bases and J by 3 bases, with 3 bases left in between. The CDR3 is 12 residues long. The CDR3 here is CASSLRTDTQYF. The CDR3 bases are TGTGCCAGCAGTTTAAGGACAGATACGCAGTATTTT.

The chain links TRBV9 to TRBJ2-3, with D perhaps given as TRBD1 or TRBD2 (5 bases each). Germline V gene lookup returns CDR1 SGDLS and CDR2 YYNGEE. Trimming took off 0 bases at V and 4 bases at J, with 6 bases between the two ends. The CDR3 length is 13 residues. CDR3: CASSVAGPDTQYF. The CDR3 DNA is TGTGCCAGCAGCGTAGCGGGGCCAGATACGCAGTATTTT.

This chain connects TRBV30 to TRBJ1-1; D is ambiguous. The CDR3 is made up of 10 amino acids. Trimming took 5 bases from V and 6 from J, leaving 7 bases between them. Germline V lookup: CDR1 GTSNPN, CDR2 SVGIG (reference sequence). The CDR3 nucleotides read TGTGCCTGGGAGTCGGCTGAAGCTTTCTTT. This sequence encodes CAWESAEAFF. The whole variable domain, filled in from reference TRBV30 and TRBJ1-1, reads SQTIHQWPATLVQPVGSPLSLECTVEGTSNPNLYWYRQAAGRGLQLLFYSVGIGQISSEVPQNLSASRPQDRQFILSSKKLLLSDSGFYLCAWESAEAFFGQGTRLTVV.

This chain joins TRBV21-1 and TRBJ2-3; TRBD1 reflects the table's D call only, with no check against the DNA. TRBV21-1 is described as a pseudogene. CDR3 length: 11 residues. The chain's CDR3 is CASGGSDTQYF. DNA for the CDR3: TGTGCCAGTGGGGGCTCAGATACGCAGTATTTT.

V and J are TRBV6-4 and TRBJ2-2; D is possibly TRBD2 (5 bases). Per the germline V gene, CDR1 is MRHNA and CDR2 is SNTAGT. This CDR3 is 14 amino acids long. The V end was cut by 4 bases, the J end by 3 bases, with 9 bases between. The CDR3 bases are TGTGCCAGCAGTGTCGGGGAGTACACCGGGGAGCTGTTTTTT. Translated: CASSVGEYTGELFF.

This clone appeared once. The CDR3 region is CASSHLNNEQFF. The CDR3 bases are TGCGCCAGCAGCCATCTTAACAATGAGCAGTTCTTC. This rearrangement joins TRBV4-1 to TRBJ2-1; D remains ambiguous. Germline lookup yields CDR1 MGHRA and CDR2 YSYEKL. V lost 3 bases to trimming and J lost 5 bases, with 5 bases between them. The CDR3 consists of 12 residues.

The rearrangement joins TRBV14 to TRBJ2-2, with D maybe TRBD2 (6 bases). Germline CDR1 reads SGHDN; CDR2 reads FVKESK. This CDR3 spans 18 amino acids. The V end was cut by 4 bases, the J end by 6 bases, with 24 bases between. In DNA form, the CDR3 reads TGTGCCAGCAGCCTCCTGAACCGACTAGGCGCCGCTTCCGGGGAGCTGTTTTTT. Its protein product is CASSLLNRLGAASGELFF.

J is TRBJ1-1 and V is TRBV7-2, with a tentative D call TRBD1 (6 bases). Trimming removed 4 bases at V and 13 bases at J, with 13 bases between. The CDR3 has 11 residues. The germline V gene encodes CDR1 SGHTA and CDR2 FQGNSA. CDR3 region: CASSSQGPIFF. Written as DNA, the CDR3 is TGTGCCAGCAGCTCACAGGGCCCTATTTTCTTT.

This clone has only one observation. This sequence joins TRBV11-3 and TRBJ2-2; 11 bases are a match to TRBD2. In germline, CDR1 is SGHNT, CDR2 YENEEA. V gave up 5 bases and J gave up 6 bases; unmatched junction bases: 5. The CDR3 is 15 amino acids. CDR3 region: CASSLGLAGPGELFF. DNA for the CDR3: TGTGCCAGCAGCCTCGGACTAGCGGGCCCCGGGGAGCTGTTTTTT.

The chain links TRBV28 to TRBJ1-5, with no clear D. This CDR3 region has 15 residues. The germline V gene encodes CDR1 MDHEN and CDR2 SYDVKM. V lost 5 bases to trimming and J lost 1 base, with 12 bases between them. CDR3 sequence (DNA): TGTGCCAGCAGTCCACTCGGTGGGAGCAATCAGCCCCAGCATTTT. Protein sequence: CASSPLGGSNQPQHF.

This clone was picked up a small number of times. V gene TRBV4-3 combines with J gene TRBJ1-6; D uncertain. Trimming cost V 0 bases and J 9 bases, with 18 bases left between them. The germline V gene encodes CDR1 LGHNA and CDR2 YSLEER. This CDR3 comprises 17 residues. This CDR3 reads CASSQDPGGDNSSPLHF. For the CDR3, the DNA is TGCGCCAGCAGCCAAGACCCGGGCGGGGATAACTCTTCACCCCTCCACTTT.

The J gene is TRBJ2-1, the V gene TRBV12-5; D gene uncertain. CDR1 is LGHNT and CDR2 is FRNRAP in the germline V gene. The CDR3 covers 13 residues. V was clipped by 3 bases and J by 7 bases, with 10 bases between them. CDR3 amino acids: CASGFDPRNEQFF. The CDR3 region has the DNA TGTGCTAGTGGTTTTGACCCCAGGAATGAGCAGTTCTTC.

CDR3 loop: CAIASGLSIEAFF. The CDR3 DNA reads as TGTGCCATCGCCTCTGGACTAAGTATAGAAGCTTTCTTT. The chain combines TRBV28 with TRBJ1-1, with unresolved D. The CDR3 is 13 residues long. Trimming took off 10 bases at V and 8 bases at J, with 20 bases between the two ends. The germline V gene encodes CDR1 MDHEN and CDR2 SYDVKM.

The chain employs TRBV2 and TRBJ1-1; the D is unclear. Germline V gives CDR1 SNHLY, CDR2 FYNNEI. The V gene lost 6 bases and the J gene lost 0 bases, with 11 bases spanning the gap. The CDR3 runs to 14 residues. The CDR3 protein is CASSKEAVNTEAFF. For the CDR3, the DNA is TGTGCCAGCAGCAAAGAGGCGGTGAACACTGAAGCTTTCTTT.

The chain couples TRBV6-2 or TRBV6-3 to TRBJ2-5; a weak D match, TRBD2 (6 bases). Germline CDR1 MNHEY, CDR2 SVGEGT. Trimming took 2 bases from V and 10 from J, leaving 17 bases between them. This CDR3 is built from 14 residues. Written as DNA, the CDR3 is TGTGCCAGCAGTTACAGCCGACTAGAAAGGAACCAGTACTTC. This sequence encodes CASSYSRLERNQYF.

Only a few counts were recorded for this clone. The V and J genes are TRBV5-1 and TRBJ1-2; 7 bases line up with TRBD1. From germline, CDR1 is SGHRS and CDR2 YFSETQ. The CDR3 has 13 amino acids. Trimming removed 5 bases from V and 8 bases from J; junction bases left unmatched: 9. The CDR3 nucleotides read TGCGCCAGCAGTTTTGAGGGGGCGGGAGGCTACACCTTC. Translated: CASSFEGAGGYTF. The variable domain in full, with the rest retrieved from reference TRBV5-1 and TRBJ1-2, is KAGVTQTPRYLIKTRGQQVTLSCSPISGHRSVSWYQQTPGQGLQFLFEYFSETQRNKGNFPGRFSGRQFSNSRSEMNVSTLELGDSALYLCASSFEGAGGYTFGSGTRLTVV.

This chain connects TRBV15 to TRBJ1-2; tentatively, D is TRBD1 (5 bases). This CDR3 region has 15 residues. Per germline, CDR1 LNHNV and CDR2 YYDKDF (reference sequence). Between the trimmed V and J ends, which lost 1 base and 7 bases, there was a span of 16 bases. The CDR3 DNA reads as TGTGCCACCAGCAGAGTTAGAGGGCAGGGCCGTGGCTACACCTTC. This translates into CATSRVRGQGRGYTF. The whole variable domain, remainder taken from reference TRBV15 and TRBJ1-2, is DAMVIQNPRYQVTQFGKPVTLSCSQTLNHNVMYWYQQKSSQAPKLLFHYYDKDFNNEADTPDNFQSRRPNTSFCFLDIRSPGLGDTAMYLCATSRVRGQGRGYTFGSGTRLTVV.

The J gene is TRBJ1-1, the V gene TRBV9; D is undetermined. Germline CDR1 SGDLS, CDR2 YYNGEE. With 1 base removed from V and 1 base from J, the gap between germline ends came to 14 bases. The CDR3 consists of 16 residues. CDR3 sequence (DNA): TGTGCCAGCAGCGTACGGCCATCTATTAAGAACACTGAAGCTTTCTTT. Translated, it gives CASSVRPSIKNTEAFF.

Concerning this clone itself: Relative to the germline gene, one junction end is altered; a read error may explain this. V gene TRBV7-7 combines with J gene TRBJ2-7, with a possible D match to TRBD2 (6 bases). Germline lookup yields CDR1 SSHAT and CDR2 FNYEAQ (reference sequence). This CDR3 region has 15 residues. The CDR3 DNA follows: TGTGCTAGCAGCTTAGCGGCAGGGATCTCCTACGAGCAGTACTTC. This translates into CASSLAAGISYEQYF.

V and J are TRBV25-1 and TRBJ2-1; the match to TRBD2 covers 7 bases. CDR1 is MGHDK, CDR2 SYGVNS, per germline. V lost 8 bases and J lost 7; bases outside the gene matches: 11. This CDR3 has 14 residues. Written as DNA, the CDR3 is TGTGCCAGCCAAAAGCACGGGGGGAGGAATGAGCAGTTCTTC. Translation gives CASQKHGGRNEQFF.

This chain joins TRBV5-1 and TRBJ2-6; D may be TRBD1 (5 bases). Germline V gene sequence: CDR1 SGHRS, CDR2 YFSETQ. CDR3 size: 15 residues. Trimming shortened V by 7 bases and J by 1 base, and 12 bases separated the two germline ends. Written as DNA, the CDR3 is TGCGCCAGCGGAGCACGGACATCTGGGGCCAACGTCCTGACTTTC. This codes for CASGARTSGANVLTF.